This TCR beta chain was documented in a study of T cell changes during pregnancy in multiple sclerosis. This clone was seen a single time. This CDR3 has 15 residues. Germline CDR1 and CDR2: SGHRS and YFSETQ. Trimming left V 3 bases short and J 2 bases short, with 15 bases between. The repertoire was sequenced with immunoSEQ multiplex PCR; TCRdb's copy has only in-frame clones and lacks some. The sample lists around 80,000 clones; over 85% were seen once. The rearrangement joins TRBV5-1 to TRBJ2-7; tentatively, D is TRBD2 (5 bases). The sample was peripheral blood, taken in the second trimester of pregnancy. The receptor was derived from a female donor in good health, enrolled as a control in a pregnancy study. The CDR3 protein is CASSWTRDPAYEQYF. CDR3 in DNA: TGCGCCAGCAGCTGGACTCGGGATCCAGCCTACGAGCAGTACTTC.